Below, one TCR beta chain is given with its context. Its antigen is unknown. This specimen comes from a study of cytomegalovirus exposure and HLA in healthy donors. In the PCR, 60 Vbeta and 13 Jbeta primers were used. Using immunoSEQ multiplex PCR, the repertoire was profiled, and TCRdb retains in-frame clones only, with some absent. The table has under 130,000 clones, around 80% seen once. CDR1 and CDR2 from the germline V gene are MNHEY and SMNVEV (reference sequence). The CDR3 loop spans 12 amino acids. The ends were cut back, 0 bases at V and 6 bases at J, with 5 bases in the middle. General study points: Among the most significant clusters, several appeared linked to common viral pathogens in a later analysis.

The TCR sequence derives from a woman aged 40 to 50 in good health and CMV-seronegative. Source material: PBMCs. This rearrangement joins TRBV27 to TRBJ1-2; D call uncertain. In DNA, the CDR3 is TGTGCCAGCAGTTTATCCGGGAATGGCTACACCTTC. It is translated as CASSLSGNGYTF.